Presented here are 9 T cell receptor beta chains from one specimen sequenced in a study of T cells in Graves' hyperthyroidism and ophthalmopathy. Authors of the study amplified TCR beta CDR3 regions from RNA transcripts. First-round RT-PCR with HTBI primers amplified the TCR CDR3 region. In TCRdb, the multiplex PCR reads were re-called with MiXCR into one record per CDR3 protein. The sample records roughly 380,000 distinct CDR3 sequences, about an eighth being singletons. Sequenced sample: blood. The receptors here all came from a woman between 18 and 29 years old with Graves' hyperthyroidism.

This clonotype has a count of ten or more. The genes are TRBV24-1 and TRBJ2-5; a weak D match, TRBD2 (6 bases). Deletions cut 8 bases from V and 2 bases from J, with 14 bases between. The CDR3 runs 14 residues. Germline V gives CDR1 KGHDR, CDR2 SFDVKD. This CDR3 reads CATTDGGRQETQYF. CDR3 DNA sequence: TGTGCCACCACCGATGGGGGGAGGCAAGAGACCCAGTACTTC.

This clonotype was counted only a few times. The CDR3 loop reads CASSLGGKRYEQYF. CDR3 DNA sequence: TGTGCCAGCAGCTTGGGGGGTAAGCGGTACGAGCAGTACTTC. This chain uses TRBV5-4 with TRBJ2-7; a possible D gene is TRBD2 (5 bases). The CDR3 runs 14 residues. Germline assignment: CDR1 SGHNT and CDR2 YYREEE (reference sequence). The V end was cut by 0 bases, the J end by 4 bases, with 11 bases between.

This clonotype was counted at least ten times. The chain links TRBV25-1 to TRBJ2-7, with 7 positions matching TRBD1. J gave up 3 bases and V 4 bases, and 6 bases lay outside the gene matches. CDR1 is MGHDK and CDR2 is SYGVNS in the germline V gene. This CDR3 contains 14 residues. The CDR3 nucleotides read TGTGCCAGCAGTGCCGAGACAGGGCACTACGAGCAGTACTTC. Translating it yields CASSAETGHYEQYF.

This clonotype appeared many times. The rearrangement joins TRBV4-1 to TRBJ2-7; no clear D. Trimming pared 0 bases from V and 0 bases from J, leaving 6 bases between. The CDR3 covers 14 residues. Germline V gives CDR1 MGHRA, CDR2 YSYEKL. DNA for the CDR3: TGCGCCAGCAGCCAAGACCACAGCTCCTACGAGCAGTACTTC. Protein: CASSQDHSSYEQYF.

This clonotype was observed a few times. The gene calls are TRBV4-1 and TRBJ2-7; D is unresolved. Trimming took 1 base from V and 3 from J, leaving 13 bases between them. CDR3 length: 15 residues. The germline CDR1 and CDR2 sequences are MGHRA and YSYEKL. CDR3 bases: TGCGCCAGCAGCCAAGCACTGGCCAGGCACTACGAGCAGTACTTC. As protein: CASSQALARHYEQYF.

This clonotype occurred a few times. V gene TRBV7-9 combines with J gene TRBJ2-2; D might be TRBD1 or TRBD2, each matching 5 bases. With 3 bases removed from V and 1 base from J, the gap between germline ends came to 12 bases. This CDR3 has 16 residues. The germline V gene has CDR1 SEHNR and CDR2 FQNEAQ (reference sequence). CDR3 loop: CASSFYGTLNTGELFF. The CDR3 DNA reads TGTGCCAGCAGCTTTTACGGGACCCTGAACACCGGGGAGCTGTTTTTT. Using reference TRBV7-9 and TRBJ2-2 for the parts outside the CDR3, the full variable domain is DTGVSQNPRHKITKRGQNVTFRCDPISEHNRLYWYRQTLGQGPEFLTYFQNEAQLEKSRLLSDRFSAERPKGSFSTLEIQRTEQGDSAMYLCASSFYGTLNTGELFFGEGSRLTVL.

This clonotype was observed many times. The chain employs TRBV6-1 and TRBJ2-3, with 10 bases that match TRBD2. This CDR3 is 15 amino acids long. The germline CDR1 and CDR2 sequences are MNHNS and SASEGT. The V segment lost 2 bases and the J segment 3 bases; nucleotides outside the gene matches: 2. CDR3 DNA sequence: TGTGCCAGCAGTGAAACTAGCGGGACTACAGATACGCAGTATTTT. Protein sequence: CASSETSGTTDTQYF.

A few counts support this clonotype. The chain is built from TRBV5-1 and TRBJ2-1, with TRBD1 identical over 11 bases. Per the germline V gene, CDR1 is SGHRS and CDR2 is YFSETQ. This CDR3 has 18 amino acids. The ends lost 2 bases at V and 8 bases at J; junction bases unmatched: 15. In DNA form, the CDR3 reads TGCGCCAGCAGCTTCCGTGGTGGGGGCGGACAGGGGGCGTATGAGCAGTTCTTC. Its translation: CASSFRGGGGQGAYEQFF. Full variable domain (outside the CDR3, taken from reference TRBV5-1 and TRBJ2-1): KAGVTQTPRYLIKTRGQQVTLSCSPISGHRSVSWYQQTPGQGLQFLFEYFSETQRNKGNFPGRFSGRQFSNSRSEMNVSTLELGDSALYLCASSFRGGGGQGAYEQFFGPGTRLTVL.

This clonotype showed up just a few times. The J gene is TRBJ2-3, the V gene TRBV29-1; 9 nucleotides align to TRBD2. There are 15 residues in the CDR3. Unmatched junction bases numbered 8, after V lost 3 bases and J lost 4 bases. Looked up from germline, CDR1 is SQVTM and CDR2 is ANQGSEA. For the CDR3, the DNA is TGCAGCGTTGACGGAGCGGGAGGATGGCCAGATACGCAGTATTTT. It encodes CSVDGAGGWPDTQYF.